This T cell receptor beta chain came from a study of blood T cell repertoires in COVID-19. Study-level background: COVID-19 samples from acute and convalescent phases originated in the United States, Italy and Spain. T cells, B-cell-depleted T cells, or PBMCs provided the cDNA or gDNA that served as material.

The CDR3 is 14 residues long. J was trimmed by 7 bases and V by 5 bases; bases with no gene match: 7. CDR1 and CDR2 from the germline V gene are SGHTA and FQGTGA. As handled by the study authors: Amplified reference gene primers provided the basis for estimating nucleated cell counts. Assay: immunoSEQ multiplex PCR; the TCRdb copy retains only in-frame clones and omits some. V, J and clone size reflect that table, while D and trimming were determined from the DNA. The sample lists 350,000 to 450,000 clones, around nine tenths occurring once. This receptor was taken from a human donor in a cohort sampled during active COVID-19. Sequencing was performed on peripheral blood. The rearrangement joins TRBV7-3 to TRBJ1-2, with TRBD1 identical over 10 bases. The CDR3 DNA follows: TGTGCCAGCAGCGACGGGACAGGGGTAGTTGGCTACACCTTC. This encodes CASSDGTGVVGYTF.